This TCR beta chain was documented in a study of cytomegalovirus exposure and HLA in healthy donors. Both 60 Vbeta primers and 13 Jbeta primers went into the PCR. Assay used: immunoSEQ multiplex PCR; TCRdb lists only in-frame clones, some missing. The sample shows tens of thousands of clones, roughly 71% of them seen only once. The CDR3 contains 14 residues. Germline-derived CDR1 and CDR2 are LNHDA and SQIVND (reference sequence). With 2 bases removed from V and 5 bases from J, the gap between germline ends came to 12 bases. This TCR was sampled from a man aged 45 to 65 in good health and CMV-seropositive. V usage is TRBV19 and J usage is TRBJ1-1, with D unclear. Source material: PBMCs. The CDR3 reads CASSIRSGRTEAFF. The CDR3 DNA sequence: TGTGCCAGTAGTATAAGAAGCGGGAGAACTGAAGCTTTCTTT.